The 30 T cell receptor beta chains below all came from one sample that was sequenced in a study of CD8 T cells in Susac syndrome. Random hexamers were used to reverse transcribe 0.5 to 1 ug of RNA. TCRdb itself ran the immunoSEQ multiplex PCR reads through MiXCR, one entry per CDR3 protein. Here the sample spans about 66,000 distinct CDR3 sequences, 94% being singletons. Input material: CD8+ T cells from PBMCs. These receptors all stem from a human donor with multiple sclerosis.

The chain couples TRBV6-2 or TRBV6-3 to TRBJ2-1; D gene uncertain. The CDR3 consists of 13 residues. V lost 2 bases and J lost 7, with 9 bases in between. The germline gives CDR1 MNHEY, CDR2 SVGEGT. This CDR3 is CASSYGQPNEQFF. CDR3 nucleotide sequence: TGTGCCAGCAGTTACGGGCAGCCAAATGAGCAGTTCTTC.

The rearrangement joins TRBV28 to TRBJ2-2, with D hard to call. This CDR3 region has 16 residues. Per germline, CDR1 MDHEN and CDR2 SYDVKM. The V end was cut by 7 bases, the J end by 2 bases, with 17 bases between. The CDR3 region has the DNA TGTGCCAGCAAACCCATTGACGGCCTAAACACCGGGGAGCTGTTTTTT. Its translation: CASKPIDGLNTGELFF.

The chain has TRBV21-1 and TRBJ2-1; TRBD2, the table's D call, lacks a check against the DNA. TRBV21-1 is recorded as a pseudogene. The CDR3 is made up of 15 amino acids. The DNA for the CDR3 is TGTGCCAGCGGAACCACTAGCGTCTCCTACAATGAGCAGTTCTTC. It specifies CASGTTSVSYNEQFF.

The chain links TRBV28 to TRBJ2-7, with D perhaps given as TRBD1 or TRBD2 (5 bases each). The V gene's germline CDR1 is MDHEN and CDR2 SYDVKM. The CDR3 extends over 15 amino acids. With 5 bases removed from V and 2 bases from J, the gap between germline ends came to 16 bases. CDR3 protein: CASSPIRDGPYEQYF. As DNA, the CDR3 is TGTGCCAGCAGTCCAATCCGGGACGGCCCCTACGAGCAGTACTTC.

This clonotype was seen once. The V gene is TRBV7-2, the J gene TRBJ2-5, with D unclear. This CDR3 is built from 13 residues. The ends were cut back, 3 bases at V and 4 bases at J, with 9 bases in the middle. The V gene's germline CDR1 is SGHTA and CDR2 FQGNSA. In nucleotides, the CDR3 is TGTGCCAGCAGCTTCTTCCCCGGAGAGACCCAGTACTTC. It is translated as CASSFFPGETQYF.

J is TRBJ2-7 and V is TRBV9, with 10 nucleotides matching TRBD2. This CDR3 spans 15 amino acids. CDR1 SGDLS and CDR2 YYNGEE come from the germline V gene. The V gene end was trimmed by 4 bases and the J gene end by 2 bases; junction bases not matched to a gene: 6. In DNA, the CDR3 is TGTGCCAGCAGCCAAACTAGCGGGACGGCCTACGAGCAGTACTTC. It yields the protein CASSQTSGTAYEQYF.

This rearrangement joins TRBV28 to TRBJ1-1; maybe TRBD1 (5 bases). The CDR3 consists of 15 residues. Germline V gives CDR1 MDHEN, CDR2 SYDVKM. Trimming removed 5 bases at V and 2 bases at J, with 15 bases between. This CDR3 reads CASSQGSWGNTEAFF. The CDR3 DNA sequence: TGTGCCAGCAGTCAAGGAAGCTGGGGCAACACTGAAGCTTTCTTT.

The chain uses TRBV27 and TRBJ2-7, with 13 bases that match TRBD2. Germline CDR1 and CDR2: MNHEY and SMNVEV (reference sequence). CDR3 length equals 13 residues. The ends lost 10 bases at V and 2 bases at J; junction bases unmatched: 2. CDR3 sequence reads: CAIGTSGAYEQYF. Here the CDR3 DNA reads TGTGCCATCGGGACTAGCGGGGCCTACGAGCAGTACTTC.

The V gene is TRBV4-1, the J gene TRBJ2-5; D may be TRBD2 (5 bases). V lost 4 bases and J 5 bases, leaving 17 bases between the germline ends. This CDR3 contains 15 residues. Germline CDR1 and CDR2: MGHRA and YSYEKL. CDR3 loop: CASSPPSGDRETQYF. The CDR3, as DNA: TGCGCCAGCAGCCCCCCGAGCGGCGATAGGGAGACCCAGTACTTC.

The V gene is TRBV4-1, the J gene TRBJ1-1; D perhaps matches TRBD1 (5 bases). Germline V lookup: CDR1 MGHRA, CDR2 YSYEKL. This CDR3 has 15 amino acids. V was shortened by 0 bases and J by 2 bases, with 10 bases between the two germline ends. The CDR3 coding sequence is TGCGCCAGCAGCCAAGACACGCAGGGTAACACTGAAGCTTTCTTT. The encoded protein is CASSQDTQGNTEAFF.

The rearrangement joins TRBV23-1 to TRBJ2-1; possibly TRBD1 for D (8 bases). TRBV23-1 carries the ORF label, with uncertain function. The CDR3 length is 16 residues. V lost 1 base, J lost 3 bases, and 13 bases lay in between. The CDR3 here is CASSQWTGTNYNEQFF. CDR3 DNA: TGCGCCAGCAGTCAATGGACAGGGACTAACTACAATGAGCAGTTCTTC.

This rearrangement joins TRBV7-2 to TRBJ2-7; possible D gene TRBD2, 5 bases. Germline CDR1 SGHTA, CDR2 FQGNSA. V lost 5 bases to trimming and J lost 3 bases, with 17 bases between them. This CDR3 has 15 residues. CDR3 loop: CASSPIEGRVYEQYF. The CDR3 coding sequence is TGTGCCAGCAGCCCAATTGAGGGTAGAGTCTACGAGCAGTACTTC.

The chain is built from TRBV25-1 and TRBJ1-4; D call uncertain. The CDR3 loop spans 14 amino acids. The V gene's germline CDR1 is MGHDK and CDR2 SYGVNS. V lost 7 bases and J 0 bases, leaving 9 bases between the germline ends. The CDR3 spells CASTPGATNEKLFF. The CDR3, as DNA: TGTGCCAGCACACCCGGAGCAACTAATGAAAAACTGTTTTTT.

The genes are TRBV27 and TRBJ1-4, with a weak D call TRBD1 (6 bases). The CDR3 runs 15 residues. Germline-derived CDR1 and CDR2 are MNHEY and SMNVEV (reference sequence). Trimming cost V 5 bases and J 5 bases, with 15 bases left between them. In DNA, the CDR3 is TGTGCCAGCAGTCCCTACCGAGGGGGGAATGAAAAACTGTTTTTT. Encoded protein: CASSPYRGGNEKLFF.

The CDR3 nucleotides are TGTGCCAGCAGTGGCCGAACAGGGGACTTCCGAGAGACCCAGTACTTC. Its translation: CASSGRTGDFRETQYF. V gene TRBV5-6 combines with J gene TRBJ2-5, with D maybe TRBD1 (7 bases). The V gene lost 5 bases and the J gene lost 4 bases, with 21 bases spanning the gap. Germline V gives CDR1 SGHDT, CDR2 YYEEEE. The CDR3 is 16 residues long.

CDR3 protein: CATSSEGLYEQYF. The CDR3 DNA follows: TGTGCCACCAGTTCGGAGGGGCTGTACGAGCAGTACTTC. The chain employs TRBV24-1 and TRBJ2-7; the D gene is possibly TRBD2 (6 bases). V was trimmed by 6 bases and J by 4 bases, leaving 12 bases between them. Looked up from germline, CDR1 is KGHDR and CDR2 is SFDVKD. The CDR3 extends over 13 amino acids.

V gene TRBV2 combines with J gene TRBJ1-2; D is possibly TRBD1 (5 bases). Germline lookup yields CDR1 SNHLY and CDR2 FYNNEI. Trimming shortened V by 1 base and J by 5 bases, and 23 bases separated the two germline ends. CDR3 length: 18 amino acids. The CDR3 protein is CASSEGFMSGTDFYGYTF. The CDR3 DNA reads TGTGCCAGCAGTGAAGGTTTTATGTCAGGGACTGACTTTTATGGCTACACCTTC. Full variable domain (missing parts from reference TRBV2 and TRBJ1-2): EPEVTQTPSHQVTQMGQEVILRCVPISNHLYFYWYRQILGQKVEFLVSFYNNEISEKSEIFDDQFSVERPDGSNFTLKIRSTKLEDSAMYFCASSEGFMSGTDFYGYTFGSGTRLTVV.

J is TRBJ2-1 and V is TRBV20-1, with D hard to call. The CDR3 length is 16 residues. Germline V gene lookup returns CDR1 DFQATT and CDR2 SNEGSKA (reference sequence). V was shortened by 1 base and J by 8 bases, with 21 bases between the two germline ends. CDR3 in amino acids: CSARAAERPWSDEQFF. The CDR3 bases are TGCAGTGCTAGAGCTGCCGAGCGCCCCTGGTCCGATGAGCAGTTCTTC.

The chain links TRBV7-9 to TRBJ1-2; 8 nucleotides align to TRBD1. Looked up from germline, CDR1 is SEHNR and CDR2 is FQNEAQ (reference sequence). V lost 6 bases to trimming and J lost 8 bases; unmatched junction nucleotides: 8. The CDR3 is 13 amino acids. The CDR3 is CASRPQTGVGYTF. The CDR3 nucleotides read TGTGCCAGCAGGCCCCAGACAGGGGTGGGCTACACCTTC.

The chain uses TRBV2 and TRBJ2-1; 12 nucleotides match TRBD1. CDR1 is SNHLY, CDR2 FYNNEI, per germline. The V segment lost 11 bases and the J segment 9 bases; nucleotides outside the gene matches: 8. The CDR3 extends over 13 amino acids. CDR3 sequence: CAPEGQGAREQFF. For the CDR3, the DNA is TGTGCCCCAGAGGGACAGGGGGCTCGTGAGCAGTTCTTC. Full variable domain (rest looked up from reference TRBV2 and TRBJ2-1): EPEVTQTPSHQVTQMGQEVILRCVPISNHLYFYWYRQILGQKVEFLVSFYNNEISEKSEIFDDQFSVERPDGSNFTLKIRSTKLEDSAMYFCAPEGQGAREQFFGPGTRLTVL.

This clonotype was picked up one time. The chain employs TRBV28 and TRBJ1-1; D ambiguous. The V and J ends lost 4 bases and 0 bases respectively, with 21 bases between them. The CDR3 is 18 amino acids. Looked up from germline, CDR1 is MDHEN and CDR2 is SYDVKM. The CDR3 is CASSSSYLRALMNTEAFF. The CDR3 DNA is TGTGCCAGCAGTTCCTCCTACCTGAGGGCTTTGATGAACACTGAAGCTTTCTTT.

This chain uses TRBV12-3 or TRBV12-4 with TRBJ1-1; D possibly corresponds to TRBD1 (5 bases). This CDR3 is 12 amino acids long. Trimming shortened V by 9 bases and J by 7 bases, and 15 bases separated the two germline ends. Here the CDR3 DNA reads TGTGCCAGTCAGACGGGGGTGAGTGAAGCTTTCTTT. As protein: CASQTGVSEAFF.

V gene TRBV12-3 or TRBV12-4 combines with J gene TRBJ2-7; maybe TRBD1 (6 bases). The ends were cut back, 5 bases at V and 2 bases at J, with 16 bases in the middle. The CDR3 loop spans 15 amino acids. In nucleotides, the CDR3 is TGTGCCAGCAGTCCGCATTCAGGGGTACCCTACGAGCAGTACTTC. This sequence encodes CASSPHSGVPYEQYF.

This clonotype was counted once. V and J are TRBV6-2 or TRBV6-3 and TRBJ2-5; D might be TRBD1 or TRBD2, each matching 5 bases. Germline V gene data show CDR1 as MNHEY and CDR2 as SVGEGT. This CDR3 is built from 10 residues. Trimming stripped 11 bases from V and 5 bases from J, with 9 bases between. The CDR3 loop is CAVEGETQYF. In DNA form, the CDR3 reads TGTGCCGTCGAGGGGGAGACCCAGTACTTC.

CDR3 residues: CASSPGFTSGSRDEQYF. The CDR3 region has the DNA TGTGCCAGCAGCCCAGGTTTTACCAGCGGGAGTCGCGACGAGCAGTACTTC. V gene TRBV28 combines with J gene TRBJ2-7; 8 nucleotides align to TRBD2. V was clipped by 6 bases and J by 5 bases; unmatched bases: 18. CDR1 is MDHEN and CDR2 is SYDVKM in the germline V gene. CDR3 size: 17 residues.

The chain joins TRBV3-1 to TRBJ2-1, with D maybe TRBD2 (5 bases). V shed 1 base and J shed 4 bases, with 11 bases lying between them. This CDR3 has 15 amino acids. Germline V lookup: CDR1 LGHDT, CDR2 YNNKEL (reference sequence). Here the CDR3 DNA reads TGTGCCAGCAGCCAAGGGCTAGCAGCTTACAATGAGCAGTTCTTC. It encodes CASSQGLAAYNEQFF.

This clonotype came up once. The CDR3 protein is CSAREHYRGWTNEKLFF. In DNA form, the CDR3 reads TGCAGTGCTAGAGAGCACTACAGGGGTTGGACTAATGAAAAACTGTTTTTT. V is TRBV20-1 and J is TRBJ1-4, with TRBD1 identical over 7 bases. CDR3 length equals 17 residues. The germline CDR1 and CDR2 sequences are DFQATT and SNEGSKA (reference sequence). The V gene end was trimmed by 0 bases and the J gene end by 2 bases; junction bases not matched to a gene: 9.

This rearrangement joins TRBV4-3 to TRBJ1-5; D remains unclear. This CDR3 is 15 amino acids long. CDR1 and CDR2 from the germline V gene are LGHNA and YSLEER. Trimming took off 0 bases at V and 4 bases at J, with 10 bases between the two ends. CDR3 DNA sequence: TGCGCCAGCAGCCAAGACCGCCTGGGAAATCAGCCCCAGCATTTT. This encodes CASSQDRLGNQPQHF.

This rearrangement joins TRBV28 to TRBJ1-5; D is ambiguous. V lost 7 bases, J lost 6 bases, and 13 bases lay in between. Germline V gives CDR1 MDHEN, CDR2 SYDVKM. The CDR3 has 13 amino acids. In nucleotides, the CDR3 is TGTGCCAGCACCATGGACGGAAGTCAGCCCCAGCATTTT. Its protein product is CASTMDGSQPQHF.

The CDR3 DNA follows: TGTGCCAGCAGCTTAGAGTTGTCAGATAATCAGCCCCAGCATTTT. This gives the protein CASSLELSDNQPQHF. The chain links TRBV7-6 to TRBJ1-5; D uncertain. The CDR3 contains 15 residues. Germline CDR1 SGHVS, CDR2 FNYEAQ. V lost 1 base, J lost 4 bases, and 11 bases lay in between.